This TCR beta chain appears in the sequencing data of a study of T-cell reconstitution after alpha-beta-depleted transplantation in children. For TCRbeta, the library was prepared with unique molecular identifiers. Each CDR3 protein is one row after TCRdb ran MiXCR on the PCR reads. The profile shows some 220,000 distinct CDR3 sequences, 8% to 10% of them singletons. Points on this clonotype: Relative to the germline gene, one junction end is altered; a read error may explain this.

Germline-derived CDR1 and CDR2 are SGHRS and YFSETQ. This CDR3 comprises 14 residues. The origin of this receptor is a human donor who donated a stem cell graft to a child with acute lymphoblastic leukemia. V and J are TRBV5-1 and TRBJ2-5; 9 nucleotides line up with TRBD1. This specimen consisted of PBMCs from the stem cell graft donor, obtained from the stem cell graft. Here the CDR3 DNA reads TGCGCCACCAGCGGGGACAGGGACCAAGAGACCCAGTACTTC. This translates into CATSGDRDQETQYF.